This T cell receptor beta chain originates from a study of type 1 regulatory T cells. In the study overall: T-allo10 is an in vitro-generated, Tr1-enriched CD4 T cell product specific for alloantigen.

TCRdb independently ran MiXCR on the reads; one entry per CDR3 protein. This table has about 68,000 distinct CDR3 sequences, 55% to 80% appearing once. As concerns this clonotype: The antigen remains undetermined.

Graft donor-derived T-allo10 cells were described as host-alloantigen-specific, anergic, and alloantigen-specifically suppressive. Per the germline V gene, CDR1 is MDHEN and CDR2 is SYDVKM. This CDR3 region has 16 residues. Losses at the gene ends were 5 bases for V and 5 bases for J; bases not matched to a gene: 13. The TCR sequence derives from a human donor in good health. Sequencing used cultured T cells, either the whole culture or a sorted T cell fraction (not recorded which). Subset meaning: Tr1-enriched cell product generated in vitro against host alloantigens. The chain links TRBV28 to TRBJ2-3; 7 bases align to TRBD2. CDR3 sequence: CASSPRGLGRIDTQYF. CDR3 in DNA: TGTGCCAGCAGTCCCCGCGGACTAGGTCGGATAGATACGCAGTATTTT. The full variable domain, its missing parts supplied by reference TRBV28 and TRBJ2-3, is DVKVTQSSRYLVKRTGEKVFLECVQDMDHENMFWYRQDPGLGLRLIYFSYDVKMKEKGDIPEGYSVSREKKERFSLILESASTNQTSMYLCASSPRGLGRIDTQYFGPGTRLTVL.